A selection of T cell receptor beta chains follows, all from one sample in a study of spatial heterogeneity in lung cancer. A single record per CDR3 protein comes from TCRdb applying MiXCR to the 5' RACE reads. The sample gives some 78,000 distinct CDR3 sequences, under 8.5% of which show up once; about 6.8% is in the top ten. Sequences were derived from PBMCs, sampled at surgery. The receptor set was obtained from a male donor with early-stage non-small cell lung cancer. CDR3s include the opening cysteine and the closing phenylalanine or tryptophan. Fields, in order: CDR3 length, D gene, V gene, CDR3 protein. A D gene is named only where the DNA matches it firmly.

CDR3 length: 17
D gene: TRBD1
V gene: TRBV27
CDR3 protein: CASSSRAGGGLKEKLFF

CDR3 length: 14
D gene: TRBD1
V gene: TRBV7-9
CDR3 protein: CASSQGQGLNTIYF

CDR3 length: 16
D gene: TRBD2
V gene: TRBV19
CDR3 protein: CASSTPAGGLTDTQYF

CDR3 length: 12
D gene: -
V gene: TRBV29-1
CDR3 protein: CSARENTGELFF

CDR3 length: 15
D gene: -
V gene: TRBV9
CDR3 protein: CASSVAGHSGNTIYF

CDR3 length: 15
D gene: TRBD1
V gene: TRBV12-3/TRBV12-4
CDR3 protein: CASSGGGSGNQPQHF

CDR3 length: 14
D gene: -
V gene: TRBV5-5
CDR3 protein: CASSLAGSHTEAFF

CDR3 length: 15
D gene: -
V gene: TRBV5-1
CDR3 protein: CASSLEGPSSTEAFF

CDR3 length: 13
D gene: -
V gene: TRBV18
CDR3 protein: CASSAGRNTEAFF

CDR3 length: 16
D gene: -
V gene: TRBV27
CDR3 protein: CASSRTAQASTYEQYF

CDR3 length: 17
D gene: -
V gene: TRBV13
CDR3 protein: CASSLEKGSGAGGELFF

CDR3 length: 16
D gene: -
V gene: TRBV5-1
CDR3 protein: CASSFTANLKQETQYF

CDR3 length: 12
D gene: -
V gene: TRBV12-3/TRBV12-4
CDR3 protein: CASSLGGPEAFF

CDR3 length: 15
D gene: TRBD1
V gene: TRBV20-1
CDR3 protein: CSAHRPGTGNTEAFF

CDR3 length: 14
D gene: TRBD2
V gene: TRBV29-1
CDR3 protein: CSAGLAMGTDTQYF

CDR3 length: 15
D gene: TRBD1
V gene: TRBV7-2
CDR3 protein: CASSFRTGSNSPLHF

CDR3 length: 18
D gene: TRBD1
V gene: TRBV7-9
CDR3 protein: CASSSARTGSSSYNEQFF

CDR3 length: 18
D gene: TRBD2
V gene: TRBV6-2/TRBV6-3
CDR3 protein: CASSHGGGLADGFYEQYF

CDR3 length: 16
D gene: TRBD2
V gene: TRBV7-8
CDR3 protein: CASSLGGLAAYNEQFF

CDR3 length: 14
D gene: -
V gene: TRBV6-2/TRBV6-3
CDR3 protein: CASSVTSPGYEQYF

CDR3 length: 12
D gene: -
V gene: TRBV6-1
CDR3 protein: CASSEIGYEQYF

CDR3 length: 15
D gene: -
V gene: TRBV6-5
CDR3 protein: CASSYSVAGTNEQFF

CDR3 length: 14
D gene: -
V gene: TRBV7-2
CDR3 protein: CASRQTSTYNEQFF

CDR3 length: 15
D gene: -
V gene: TRBV5-1
CDR3 protein: CASSPQTGSGNTIYF

CDR3 length: 16
D gene: TRBD1
V gene: TRBV12-3/TRBV12-4
CDR3 protein: CASSPSPGGSGNEQFF

CDR3 length: 15
D gene: TRBD1
V gene: TRBV7-6
CDR3 protein: CASSALGQFQETQYF

CDR3 length: 12
D gene: -
V gene: TRBV30
CDR3 protein: CAWGRAYNEQFF

CDR3 length: 13
D gene: -
V gene: TRBV27
CDR3 protein: CASSLAGTDTQYF

CDR3 length: 16
D gene: -
V gene: TRBV20-1
CDR3 protein: CSARGGLGISGNTIYF

CDR3 length: 12
D gene: -
V gene: TRBV2
CDR3 protein: CARLSGANVLTF

CDR3 length: 15
D gene: TRBD1
V gene: TRBV4-3
CDR3 protein: CASSQDSTGTGELFF

CDR3 length: 17
D gene: TRBD2
V gene: TRBV27
CDR3 protein: CASSFSVTSGVSDEQFF

CDR3 length: 17
D gene: TRBD2
V gene: TRBV5-1
CDR3 protein: CASSTGLAGVNLDTQYF

CDR3 length: 14
D gene: -
V gene: TRBV4-1
CDR3 protein: CASSFQGPNTEAFF

CDR3 length: 14
D gene: -
V gene: TRBV19
CDR3 protein: CASSVIGTNYGYTF

CDR3 length: 14
D gene: -
V gene: TRBV6-2/TRBV6-3
CDR3 protein: CASSQQGRNEKLFF

CDR3 length: 14
D gene: -
V gene: TRBV7-9
CDR3 protein: CASSAPGGQETQYF